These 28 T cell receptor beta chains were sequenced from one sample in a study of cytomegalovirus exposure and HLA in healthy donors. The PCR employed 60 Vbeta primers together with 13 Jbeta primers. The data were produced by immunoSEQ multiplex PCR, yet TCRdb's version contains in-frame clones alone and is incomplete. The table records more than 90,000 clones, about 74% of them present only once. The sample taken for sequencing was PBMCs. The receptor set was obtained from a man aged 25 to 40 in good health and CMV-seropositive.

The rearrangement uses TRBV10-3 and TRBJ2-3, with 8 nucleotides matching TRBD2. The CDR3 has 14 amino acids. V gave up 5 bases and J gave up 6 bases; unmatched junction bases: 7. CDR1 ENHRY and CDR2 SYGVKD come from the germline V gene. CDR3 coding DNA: TGTGCCATCAGTCCCTACGGGGGGGAGGATACGCAGTATTTT. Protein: CAISPYGGEDTQYF.

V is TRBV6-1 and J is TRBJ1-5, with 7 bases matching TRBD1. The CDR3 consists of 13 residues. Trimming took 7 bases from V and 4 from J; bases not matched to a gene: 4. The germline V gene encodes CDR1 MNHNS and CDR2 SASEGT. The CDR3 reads CASTLDRNQPQHF. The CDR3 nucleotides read TGTGCCAGCACCTTGGACAGGAATCAGCCCCAGCATTTT.

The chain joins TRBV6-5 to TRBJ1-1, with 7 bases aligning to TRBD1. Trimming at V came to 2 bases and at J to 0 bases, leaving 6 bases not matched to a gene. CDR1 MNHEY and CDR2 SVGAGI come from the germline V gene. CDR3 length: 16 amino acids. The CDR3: CASSYPGTVMNTEAFF. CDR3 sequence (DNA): TGTGCCAGCAGTTACCCCGGGACAGTGATGAACACTGAAGCTTTCTTT.

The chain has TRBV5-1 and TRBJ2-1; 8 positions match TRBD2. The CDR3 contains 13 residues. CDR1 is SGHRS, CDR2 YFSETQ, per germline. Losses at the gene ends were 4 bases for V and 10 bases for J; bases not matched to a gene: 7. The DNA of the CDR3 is TGCGCCAGCAGCCCCGGACTAGCCAACGAGCAGTTCTTC. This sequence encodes CASSPGLANEQFF.

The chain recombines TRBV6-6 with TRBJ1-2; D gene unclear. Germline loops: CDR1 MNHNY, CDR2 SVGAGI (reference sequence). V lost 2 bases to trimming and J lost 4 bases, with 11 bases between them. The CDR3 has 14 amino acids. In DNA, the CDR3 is TGTGCCAGCAGTTACCTCTCGACAACCTATGGCTACACCTTC. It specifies CASSYLSTTYGYTF.

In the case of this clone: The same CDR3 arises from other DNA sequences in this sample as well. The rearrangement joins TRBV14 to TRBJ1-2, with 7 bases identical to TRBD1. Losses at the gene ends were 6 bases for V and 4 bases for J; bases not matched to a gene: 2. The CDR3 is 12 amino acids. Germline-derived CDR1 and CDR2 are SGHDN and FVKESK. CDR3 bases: TGTGCCAGCAGTCGACAGGGCTATGGCTACACCTTC. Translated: CASSRQGYGYTF.

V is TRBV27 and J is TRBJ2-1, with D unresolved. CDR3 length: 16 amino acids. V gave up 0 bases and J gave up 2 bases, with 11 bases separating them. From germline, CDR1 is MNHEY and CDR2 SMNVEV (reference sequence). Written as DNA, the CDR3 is TGTGCCAGCAGTTTATCTGGCCAGGCTACCTACAATGAGCAGTTCTTC. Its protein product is CASSLSGQATYNEQFF.

The CDR3 coding sequence is TGTGCCAGCTCAACGGACAGGGGGCCCAATCAGCCCCAGCATTTT. It yields the protein CASSTDRGPNQPQHF. This rearrangement joins TRBV18 to TRBJ1-5; 11 nucleotides align to TRBD1. V lost 5 bases to trimming and J lost 3 bases; unmatched junction nucleotides: 3. The CDR3 extends over 15 amino acids. CDR1 is KGHSH and CDR2 is LQKENI in the germline V gene.

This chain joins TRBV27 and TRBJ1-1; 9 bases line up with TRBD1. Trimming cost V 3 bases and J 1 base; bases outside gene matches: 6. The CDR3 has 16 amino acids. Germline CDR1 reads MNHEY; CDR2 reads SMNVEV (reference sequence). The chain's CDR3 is CASSFLQGAGNTEAFF. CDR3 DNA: TGTGCCAGCAGTTTCCTACAGGGGGCTGGGAACACTGAAGCTTTCTTT.

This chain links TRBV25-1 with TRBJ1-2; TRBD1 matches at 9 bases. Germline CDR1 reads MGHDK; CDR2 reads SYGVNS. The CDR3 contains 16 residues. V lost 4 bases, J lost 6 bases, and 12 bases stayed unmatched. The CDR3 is CASSGGPTGGSNGYTF. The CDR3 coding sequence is TGTGCCAGCAGTGGGGGGCCGACAGGGGGGTCTAATGGCTACACCTTC.

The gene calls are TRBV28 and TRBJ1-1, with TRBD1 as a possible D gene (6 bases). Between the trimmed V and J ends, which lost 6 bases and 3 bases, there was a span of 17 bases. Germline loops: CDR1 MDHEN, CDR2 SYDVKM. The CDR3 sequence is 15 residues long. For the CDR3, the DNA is TGTGCCAGCAGCCCCCCAAGGGGGACCTACACTGAAGCTTTCTTT. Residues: CASSPPRGTYTEAFF.

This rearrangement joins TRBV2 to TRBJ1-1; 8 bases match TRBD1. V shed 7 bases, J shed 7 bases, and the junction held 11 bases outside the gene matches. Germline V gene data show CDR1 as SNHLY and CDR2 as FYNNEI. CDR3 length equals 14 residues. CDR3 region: CASIPAGGSGEAFF. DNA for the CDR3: TGTGCCAGCATCCCGGCAGGGGGCAGTGGTGAAGCTTTCTTT. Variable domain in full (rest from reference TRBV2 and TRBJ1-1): EPEVTQTPSHQVTQMGQEVILRCVPISNHLYFYWYRQILGQKVEFLVSFYNNEISEKSEIFDDQFSVERPDGSNFTLKIRSTKLEDSAMYFCASIPAGGSGEAFFGQGTRLTVV.

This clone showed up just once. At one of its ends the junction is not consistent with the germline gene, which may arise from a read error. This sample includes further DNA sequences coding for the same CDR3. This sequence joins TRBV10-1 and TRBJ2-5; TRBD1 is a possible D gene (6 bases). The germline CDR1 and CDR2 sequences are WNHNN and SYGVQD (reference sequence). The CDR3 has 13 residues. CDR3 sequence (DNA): TGTGCCAGCAGTGGACAGTTACAAGAGACCCAGTACTTC. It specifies CASSGQLQETQYF.

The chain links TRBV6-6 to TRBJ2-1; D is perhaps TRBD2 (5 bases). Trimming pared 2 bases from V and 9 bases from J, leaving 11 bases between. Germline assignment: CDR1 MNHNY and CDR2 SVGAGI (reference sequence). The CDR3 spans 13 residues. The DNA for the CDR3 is TGTGCCAGCAGTTACCGTCCGGGGATTGAGCAGTTCTTC. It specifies CASSYRPGIEQFF.

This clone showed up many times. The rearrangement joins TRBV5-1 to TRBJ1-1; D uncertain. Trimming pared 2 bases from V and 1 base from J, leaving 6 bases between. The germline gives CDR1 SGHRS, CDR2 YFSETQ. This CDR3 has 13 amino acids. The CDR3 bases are TGCGCCAGCAGCTTAGCGGCGAACACTGAAGCTTTCTTT. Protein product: CASSLAANTEAFF.

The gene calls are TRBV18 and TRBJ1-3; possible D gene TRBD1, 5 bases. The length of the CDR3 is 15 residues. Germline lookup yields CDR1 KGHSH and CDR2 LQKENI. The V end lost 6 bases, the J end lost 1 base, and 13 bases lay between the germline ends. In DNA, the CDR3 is TGTGCCAGCTCTCCCTCAGGGATGTCTGGAAACACCATATATTTT. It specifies CASSPSGMSGNTIYF. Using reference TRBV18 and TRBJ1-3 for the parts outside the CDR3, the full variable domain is NAGVMQNPRHLVRRRGQEARLRCSPMKGHSHVYWYRQLPEEGLKFMVYLQKENIIDESGMPKERFSAEFPKEGPSILRIQQVVRGDSAAYFCASSPSGMSGNTIYFGEGSWLTVV.

CDR3 residues: CASSYDFYNEQFF. DNA of the CDR3: TGTGCCAGCAGTTACGACTTCTACAATGAGCAGTTCTTC. The chain joins TRBV6-5 to TRBJ2-1; D is ambiguous. V was pared by 2 bases and J by 3 bases, with 5 bases between. The germline V gene encodes CDR1 MNHEY and CDR2 SVGAGI. The CDR3 covers 13 residues.

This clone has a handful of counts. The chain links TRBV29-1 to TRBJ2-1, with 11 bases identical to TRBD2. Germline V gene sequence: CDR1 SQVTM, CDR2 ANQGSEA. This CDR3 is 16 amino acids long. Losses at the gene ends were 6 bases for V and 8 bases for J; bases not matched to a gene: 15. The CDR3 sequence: CSVERGSGGVKDEQFF. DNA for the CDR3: TGCAGCGTCGAGCGGGGTAGCGGGGGGGTAAAGGATGAGCAGTTCTTC.

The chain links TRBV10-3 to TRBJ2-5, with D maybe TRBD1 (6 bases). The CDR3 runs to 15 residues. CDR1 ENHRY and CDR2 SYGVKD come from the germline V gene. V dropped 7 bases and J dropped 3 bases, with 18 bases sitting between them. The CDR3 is CAINNRVRRKETQYF. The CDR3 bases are TGTGCCATCAATAACAGGGTGAGGCGAAAAGAGACCCAGTACTTC.

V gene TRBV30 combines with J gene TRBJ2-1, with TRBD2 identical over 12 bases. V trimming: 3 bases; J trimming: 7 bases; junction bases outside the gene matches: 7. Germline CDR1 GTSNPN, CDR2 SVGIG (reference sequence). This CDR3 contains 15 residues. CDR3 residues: CAWRFLAGGLNEQFF. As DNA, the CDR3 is TGTGCCTGGAGGTTTCTAGCGGGGGGGCTTAATGAGCAGTTCTTC.

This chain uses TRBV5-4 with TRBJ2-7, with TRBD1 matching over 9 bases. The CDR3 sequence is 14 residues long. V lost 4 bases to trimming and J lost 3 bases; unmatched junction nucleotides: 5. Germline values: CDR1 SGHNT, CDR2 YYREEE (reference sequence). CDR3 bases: TGTGCCAGCAGCGCGGGACAGGGCGTCTACGAGCAGTACTTC. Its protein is CASSAGQGVYEQYF.

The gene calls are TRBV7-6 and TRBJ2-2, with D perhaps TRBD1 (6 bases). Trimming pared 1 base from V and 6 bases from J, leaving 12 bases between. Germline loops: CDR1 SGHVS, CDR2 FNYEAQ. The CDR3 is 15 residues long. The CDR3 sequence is CASSLERPGAGELFF. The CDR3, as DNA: TGTGCCAGCAGCTTAGAGCGCCCAGGGGCCGGGGAGCTGTTTTTT.

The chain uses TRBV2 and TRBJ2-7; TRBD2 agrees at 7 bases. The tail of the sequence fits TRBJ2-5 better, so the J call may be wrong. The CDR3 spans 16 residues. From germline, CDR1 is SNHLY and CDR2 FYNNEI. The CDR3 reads CASSGLIGLGGETQYF. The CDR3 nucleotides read TGTGCCAGCAGCGGTCTTATTGGACTAGGCGGGGAGACCCAGTACTTC.

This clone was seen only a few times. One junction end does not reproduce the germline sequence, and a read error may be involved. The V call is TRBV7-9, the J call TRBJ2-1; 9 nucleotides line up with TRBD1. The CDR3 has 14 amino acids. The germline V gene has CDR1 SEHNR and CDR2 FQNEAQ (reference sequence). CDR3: CSSSARDRENEQFF. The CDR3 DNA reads TGTTCCAGCAGCGCAAGGGACAGGGAAAATGAGCAGTTCTTC.

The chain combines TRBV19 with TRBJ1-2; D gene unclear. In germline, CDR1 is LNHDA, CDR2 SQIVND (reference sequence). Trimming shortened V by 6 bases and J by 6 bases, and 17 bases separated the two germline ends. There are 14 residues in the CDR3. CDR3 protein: CASSFRSRIDGYTF. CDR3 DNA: TGTGCCAGTAGCTTCCGGTCCCGAATCGATGGCTACACCTTC.

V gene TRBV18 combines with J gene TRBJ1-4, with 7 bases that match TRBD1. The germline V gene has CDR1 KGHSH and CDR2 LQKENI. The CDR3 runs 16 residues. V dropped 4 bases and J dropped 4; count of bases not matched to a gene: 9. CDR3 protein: CASSRLSGDSNEKLFF. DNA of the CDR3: TGTGCCAGCTCACGACTTTCTGGGGACAGTAATGAAAAACTGTTTTTT.

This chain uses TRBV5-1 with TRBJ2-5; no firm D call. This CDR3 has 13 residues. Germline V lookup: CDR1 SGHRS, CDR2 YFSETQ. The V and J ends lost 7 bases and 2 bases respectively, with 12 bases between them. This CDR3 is CASCYHGQETQYF. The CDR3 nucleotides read TGCGCCAGCTGCTACCACGGGCAAGAGACCCAGTACTTC.

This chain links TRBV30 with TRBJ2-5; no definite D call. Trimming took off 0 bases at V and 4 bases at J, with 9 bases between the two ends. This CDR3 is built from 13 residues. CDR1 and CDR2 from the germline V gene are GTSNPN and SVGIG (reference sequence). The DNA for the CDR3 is TGTGCCTGGAGTGTACGGTTTGCAGAGACCCAGTACTTC. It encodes CAWSVRFAETQYF.